This T cell receptor beta chain is from a study of T cell repertoires in cytomegalovirus infection. The study, taken as a whole, reports: CMV carriers with the relevant HLA were identified by cumulative public TCR beta family frequency. Ex vivo, HLA-C-restricted CMV-specific TCR beta clonotypes prevailed over the rest of the response.

This CDR3 is built from 14 residues. Per germline, CDR1 MGHRA and CDR2 YSYEKL. The ends were cut back, 2 bases at V and 4 bases at J, with 11 bases in the middle. MiXCR was run by TCRdb on the reads, yielding one entry per CDR3 protein. The sample carries more than 650,000 distinct CDR3 sequences, 35% to 45% recorded once. As to this clonotype: Its target is not known.

The receptor's source is a human donor in good health (CMV status not recorded). Some clones in this sample may be carry-over from other donors' samples. The chain combines TRBV4-1 with TRBJ1-2; weak D call: TRBD1 (5 bases). The sequencing input was PBMCs. CDR3 nucleotides: TGCGCCAGCAGCCAAAATCTGGGGCCCTATGGCTACACCTTC. As protein: CASSQNLGPYGYTF.